The T cell receptor (beta chain) under discussion was sequenced for a study of T cell clonotyping in hematopoietic cell transplantation. Whole-study context: Cytoreduction preceded collection of pretransplant recipient samples.

The sample's time point: recipient sample about 28 days before transplant, after cytoreduction. As for this clone: Its antigen is currently unknown.

Overall study findings and caveats: Few recipient clonotypes overlapped donors; over 97% were de novo at given depth. Recipient TCR diversity dropped after transplant; expanded clonotypes rose from day 30 to 180.

Germline V gene data show CDR1 as MNHEY and CDR2 as SMNVEV (reference sequence). V shed 3 bases and J shed 7 bases, with 17 bases lying between them. The CDR3 has 15 amino acids. Here immunoSEQ multiplex PCR was the method, and the copy in TCRdb shows in-frame clones only, minus some. The table records tens of thousands of clones, 80% to 90% of them present only once. The chain joins TRBV27 to TRBJ2-3, with D maybe TRBD2 (5 bases). This receptor was identified in a man aged 60 to 69 with biphenotypic leukemia. Some clones in this sample may be carry-over from other donors' samples. Sequencing was performed on peripheral blood mononuclear cells, taken before stem cell transplant. CDR3 coding DNA: TGTGCCAGCAGTTTCCCGGGAAGGGATGTAAATACGCAGTATTTT. Its protein is CASSFPGRDVNTQYF.